These 3 T cell receptor beta chains were sequenced from one sample in a study of T cell clonotyping in hematopoietic cell transplantation. Repertoires were generated with immunoSEQ multiplex PCR, while TCRdb's copy carries only in-frame clones and drops some. Here the sample spans about 5,000 clones, more than 75% being singletons. The sequencing here drew on peripheral blood mononuclear cells, taken 100 days after allogeneic stem cell transplant. These receptors all stem from a female patient aged 45 to 65 who had an allogeneic stem cell transplant from a related donor, so the T cells may come from the graft donor. Some clones in this sample may be carry-over from other donors' samples.

The V call is TRBV28, the J call TRBJ2-7; D perhaps matches TRBD2 (6 bases). Looked up from germline, CDR1 is MDHEN and CDR2 is SYDVKM. The CDR3 contains 15 residues. Trimming removed 4 bases at V and 0 bases at J, with 13 bases between. CDR3 protein: CASSSSGTDSYEQYF. For the CDR3, the DNA is TGTGCCAGCAGTTCTTCCGGGACTGACTCCTACGAGCAGTACTTC.

The chain combines TRBV30 with TRBJ2-5; 11 nucleotides align to TRBD2. The germline CDR1 and CDR2 sequences are GTSNPN and SVGIG (reference sequence). The junction had 5 bases not matched to a gene; V was cut back by 1 base and J by 4 bases. The length of the CDR3 is 15 residues. The CDR3 here is CAWSGLAGGGETQYF. CDR3 nucleotide sequence: TGTGCCTGGAGTGGATTAGCGGGGGGGGGAGAGACCCAGTACTTC.

The chain is built from TRBV29-1 and TRBJ2-3, with 9 bases aligning to TRBD2. Germline CDR1 SQVTM, CDR2 ANQGSEA. With 5 bases clipped from V and 3 bases from J, the junction kept 3 bases outside the gene matches. The CDR3 is made up of 13 amino acids. CDR3: CSVSGGRTDTQYF. The CDR3 nucleotides are TGCAGCGTTAGCGGGGGGAGAACAGATACGCAGTATTTT.